This entry lists 20 T cell receptor beta chains sequenced from one sample in a study of blood T cell repertoires in COVID-19. The protocol was immunoSEQ multiplex PCR, while the TCRdb copy is restricted to in-frame clones and leaves out a portion. The repertoire holds fewer than 200,000 clones, 88% seen once, with approximately 9.4% in the top ten. The source material was PBMCs or T cells enriched from blood (not recorded which). The receptors stem from a woman aged 18 to 35 who had recovered from COVID-19.

This clone was observed a handful of times. This chain uses TRBV30 with TRBJ2-7, with D possibly being TRBD2 (6 bases). This CDR3 has 14 amino acids. V was cut by 2 bases and J by 6 bases, with 17 bases left in between. Germline V gene lookup returns CDR1 GTSNPN and CDR2 SVGIG (reference sequence). The CDR3 DNA is TGTGCCTGGAGTTTTACACCCCCCGGGGGCGAGCAGTACTTC. Its protein is CAWSFTPPGGEQYF. Together with reference TRBV30 and TRBJ2-7, the CDR3 gives the full variable domain: SQTIHQWPATLVQPVGSPLSLECTVEGTSNPNLYWYRQAAGRGLQLLFYSVGIGQISSEVPQNLSASRPQDRQFILSSKKLLLSDSGFYLCAWSFTPPGGEQYFGPGTRLTVT.

The CDR3 DNA reads TGTGCCAGCAGCAAGGGACAGGGGAGCACTGAAGCTTTCTTT. Translating gives CASSKGQGSTEAFF. The chain links TRBV14 to TRBJ1-1; 10 bases line up with TRBD1. Germline V gene lookup returns CDR1 SGHDN and CDR2 FVKESK. The length of the CDR3 is 14 residues. Trimming took 5 bases from V and 4 from J; bases not matched to a gene: 4.

The chain employs TRBV28 and TRBJ2-2; TRBD2 matches 8 bases. Trimming cost V 7 bases and J 6 bases; bases outside gene matches: 10. Germline assignment: CDR1 MDHEN and CDR2 SYDVKM. The CDR3 spans 15 residues. The CDR3, as DNA: TGTGCCAGCACCTACCGGGGGGGGCAGGCCGGGGAGCTGTTTTTT. This sequence encodes CASTYRGGQAGELFF.

The chain has TRBV7-8 and TRBJ2-7, with D perhaps matching TRBD1 (6 bases). Between the trimmed V and J ends, which lost 4 bases and 9 bases, there was a span of 19 bases. In germline, CDR1 is SGHVS, CDR2 FQNEAQ. This CDR3 comprises 14 residues. The CDR3 protein is CASSSTGSALVQYF. CDR3 coding DNA: TGTGCCAGCAGCTCGACAGGATCGGCTCTGGTGCAGTACTTC.

V gene TRBV6-4 combines with J gene TRBJ2-7; D is uncertain. Trimming removed 3 bases at V and 0 bases at J, with 15 bases between. The CDR3 has 16 residues. Per the germline V gene, CDR1 is MRHNA and CDR2 is SNTAGT. CDR3 region: CASSEMRDISSYEQYF. DNA for the CDR3: TGTGCCAGCAGTGAAATGCGAGACATTAGCTCCTACGAGCAGTACTTC.

This sequence joins TRBV6-1 and TRBJ1-5; D may be TRBD1 (5 bases). Germline loops: CDR1 MNHNS, CDR2 SASEGT. The V end lost 1 base, the J end lost 5 bases, and 12 bases lay between the germline ends. The CDR3 contains 15 residues. CDR3 nucleotide sequence: TGTGCCAGCAGTGAAGGGTCGACAGACTATCAGCCCCAGCATTTT. Encoded protein: CASSEGSTDYQPQHF.

CDR3 nucleotide sequence: TGTGCCAGCAGCGGGGAGGACCGGACCTACGAGCAGTACTTC. Translating it yields CASSGEDRTYEQYF. This chain uses TRBV13 with TRBJ2-7, with D perhaps TRBD2 (6 bases). The CDR3 extends over 14 amino acids. Trimming took off 5 bases at V and 2 bases at J, with 13 bases between the two ends. From germline, CDR1 is PRHDT and CDR2 FYEKMQ (reference sequence).

The chain uses TRBV25-1 and TRBJ1-1; no clear D gene. Germline V gives CDR1 MGHDK, CDR2 SYGVNS. V was pared by 6 bases and J by 7 bases, with 9 bases between. The CDR3 is 11 residues long. The CDR3 is CASRRAVEAFF. The CDR3 DNA reads as TGTGCCAGCAGGAGGGCAGTTGAAGCTTTCTTT. The full variable domain, rest sourced from reference TRBV25-1 and TRBJ1-1, is EADIYQTPRYLVIGTGKKITLECSQTMGHDKMYWYQQDPGMELHLIHYSYGVNSTEKGDLSSESTVSRIRTEHFPLTLESARPSHTSQYLCASRRAVEAFFGQGTRLTVV.

The V and J genes are TRBV4-2 and TRBJ2-7; TRBD2 matches 7 bases. Unmatched junction bases numbered 7, after V lost 4 bases and J lost 1 base. The CDR3 is 15 residues long. Germline-derived CDR1 and CDR2 are LGHNA and YNFKEQ. The CDR3 sequence is CASSREAGSSYEQYF. The CDR3 DNA reads TGTGCCAGCAGCCGAGAAGCGGGGTCTTCCTACGAGCAGTACTTC.

This sequence joins TRBV3-1 (or the pseudogene TRBV3-2) and TRBJ2-7; 9 nucleotides line up with TRBD1. This CDR3 has 13 residues. Trimming at V came to 9 bases and at J to 4 bases, leaving 7 bases not matched to a gene. CDR1 and CDR2 (germline): LGHDT, YNNKEL (reference sequence). The CDR3 bases are TGTGCCAGTGGGGGGACAGGGAGATACGAGCAGTACTTC. As protein: CASGGTGRYEQYF.

This clone was seen a single time. As DNA, the CDR3 is TGCGCCAGCACCTCGGAGGGGTTAGGTGGCTACACCTTC. This translates into CASTSEGLGGYTF. This chain links TRBV5-1 with TRBJ1-2, with D perhaps TRBD1 (5 bases). With 6 bases removed from V and 7 bases from J, the gap between germline ends came to 16 bases. CDR3 length: 13 residues. Germline loops: CDR1 SGHRS, CDR2 YFSETQ.

V gene TRBV4-1 combines with J gene TRBJ2-3; tentative D call: TRBD2 (6 bases). The germline V and J ends were trimmed by 1 base and 4 bases, with 18 bases remaining between them. Germline values: CDR1 MGHRA, CDR2 YSYEKL. The CDR3 contains 17 residues. The CDR3 spells CASSQGTGLENPDTQYF. CDR3 bases: TGCGCCAGCAGCCAAGGGACGGGACTGGAGAATCCAGATACGCAGTATTTT.

CDR3 in DNA: TGTGCCAGCAGCCCCTTAGTTGTCCCGACAGGGGGGAACACTGAAGCTTTCTTT. It specifies CASSPLVVPTGGNTEAFF. The genes are TRBV7-8 and TRBJ1-1; 9 bases map to TRBD1. CDR3 length: 18 amino acids. CDR1 is SGHVS, CDR2 FQNEAQ, per germline. V trimming: 5 bases; J trimming: 1 base; junction bases outside the gene matches: 14.

CDR3 sequence: CASRGSTGFKREQFF. The CDR3 DNA follows: TGTGCCAGCAGGGGGTCAACAGGGTTTAAGCGTGAGCAGTTCTTC. The rearrangement joins TRBV28 to TRBJ2-1; possible D gene TRBD1, 6 bases. This CDR3 comprises 15 residues. Germline V gives CDR1 MDHEN, CDR2 SYDVKM. Between the trimmed V and J ends, which lost 6 bases and 9 bases, there was a span of 21 bases.

The rearrangement uses TRBV10-3 and TRBJ2-1; a possible D gene is TRBD1 (5 bases). CDR1 is ENHRY and CDR2 is SYGVKD in the germline V gene. This CDR3 contains 16 residues. V lost 0 bases and J 4 bases, leaving 13 bases between the germline ends. DNA of the CDR3: TGTGCCATCAGTGAGTCGGGGCAGGGCGTGTACAATGAGCAGTTCTTC. It translates to CAISESGQGVYNEQFF.

The chain employs TRBV19 and TRBJ2-5; D is perhaps TRBD2 (7 bases). Germline-derived CDR1 and CDR2 are LNHDA and SQIVND (reference sequence). The CDR3 runs 12 residues. V was pared by 8 bases and J by 5 bases, with 12 bases between. CDR3 nucleotide sequence: TGTGCCAGTTGGGGGGGGGCCGAGACCCAGTACTTC. Amino acid sequence: CASWGGAETQYF.

CDR3 bases: TGTGCCAGCAACTTCAGGGAGGGGGGGACTGAAGCTTTCTTT. Protein sequence: CASNFREGGTEAFF. This sequence joins TRBV2 and TRBJ1-1; D might be TRBD1 (6 bases). Germline V gene lookup returns CDR1 SNHLY and CDR2 FYNNEI. V dropped 7 bases and J dropped 5 bases, with 17 bases sitting between them. The CDR3 contains 14 residues.

The chain uses TRBV28 and TRBJ2-6; 8 positions match TRBD1. CDR3 length: 20 residues. Germline assignment: CDR1 MDHEN and CDR2 SYDVKM. The ends lost 4 bases at V and 0 bases at J; junction bases unmatched: 14. Here the CDR3 DNA reads TGTGCCAGCAGTTCTAATGGCCCGGACAGGGATCGCTCTGGGGCCAACGTCCTGACTTTC. Its protein product is CASSSNGPDRDRSGANVLTF.

CDR3 loop: CASSLGSHQPQHF. The CDR3 DNA is TGTGCCAGCAGTTTGGGCAGCCATCAGCCCCAGCATTTT. This chain connects TRBV12-3 or TRBV12-4 to TRBJ1-5; D unresolved. CDR3 length: 13 residues. Between the trimmed V and J ends, which lost 3 bases and 5 bases, there was a span of 8 bases.

The CDR3 protein is CASSGTGTDTQYF. CDR3 DNA: TGTGCCAGCAGTGGGACGGGGACAGATACGCAGTATTTT. The V and J genes are TRBV6-4 and TRBJ2-3; weak D call: TRBD2 (5 bases). In germline, CDR1 is MRHNA, CDR2 SNTAGT. The CDR3 has 13 amino acids. Trimming removed 4 bases from V and 3 bases from J, with 8 bases in between.